These 10 T cell receptor beta chains share one sample of origin, sequenced in a study of identical twins. TCRdb re-called the 5' RACE reads with MiXCR, one entry per CDR3 protein. The repertoire holds approximately 490,000 distinct CDR3 sequences, with about a fifth as singletons. These sequences were also reported in another study, on yellow fever vaccine responses in identical twins.

Sequenced material: CD4+ T cells sorted from blood. These receptors were obtained from a woman between 18 and 30 years old in good health.

This clonotype was recorded only once. The chain combines TRBV12-3 or TRBV12-4 with TRBJ2-2; weak D call: TRBD1 (5 bases). V gave up 3 bases and J gave up 5 bases, with 13 bases separating them. This CDR3 is 15 amino acids long. The CDR3 DNA follows: TGTGCCAGCAGTTTTGGGGCCTTCCTTACCGGGGAGCTGTTTTTT. Protein product: CASSFGAFLTGELFF.

The rearrangement joins TRBV28 to TRBJ2-1; 7 bases are shared with TRBD2. With V trimmed by 8 bases and J by 8 bases, 12 bases remained unmatched. The CDR3 covers 14 residues. Germline-derived CDR1 and CDR2 are MDHEN and SYDVKM. The CDR3 DNA sequence: TGTGCCAGCCGGGGGAGGGCGGGTAGAGATGAGCAGTTCTTC. Translation gives CASRGRAGRDEQFF.

V gene TRBV2 combines with J gene TRBJ1-5, with 7 nucleotides matching TRBD1. V was clipped by 6 bases and J by 5 bases; unmatched bases: 4. The CDR3 sequence is 13 residues long. Germline V gives CDR1 SNHLY, CDR2 FYNNEI. CDR3 in DNA: TGTGCCAGCAGGGGGGACAGACATCAGCCCCAGCATTTT. Protein product: CASRGDRHQPQHF.

This sequence joins TRBV10-3 and TRBJ2-1; TRBD2 matches at 10 bases. Germline CDR1 reads ENHRY; CDR2 reads SYGVKD. Trimming removed 11 bases from V and 8 bases from J; junction bases left unmatched: 21. The length of the CDR3 is 17 residues. The CDR3 loop reads CASRRGAGGPVGHEQFF. The DNA of the CDR3 is TGTGCCTCCCGGCGGGGAGCGGGAGGGCCGGTCGGCCATGAGCAGTTCTTC.

The chain joins TRBV6-5 to TRBJ2-5; TRBD1 matches at 11 bases. CDR1 and CDR2 from the germline V gene are MNHEY and SVGAGI. With 6 bases clipped from V and 6 bases from J, the junction kept 0 bases outside the gene matches. CDR3 length: 12 residues. CDR3 DNA: TGTGCCAGCAGGGACAGGGGGCAGACCCAGTACTTC. This codes for CASRDRGQTQYF.

The chain's CDR3 is CASSLRGKWPGTDTQYF. The CDR3 nucleotides are TGTGCCAGCAGCTTACGTGGAAAGTGGCCGGGCACAGATACGCAGTATTTT. The chain links TRBV13 to TRBJ2-3; D is unclear. V dropped 2 bases and J dropped 1 base, with 16 bases sitting between them. The CDR3 runs to 17 residues. Per the germline V gene, CDR1 is PRHDT and CDR2 is FYEKMQ (reference sequence).

The sample holds a few counts of this clonotype. The rearrangement uses TRBV4-1 and TRBJ2-2, with 7 positions matching TRBD1. J gave up 9 bases and V 1 base, and 17 bases lay outside the gene matches. This CDR3 spans 18 amino acids. Germline V gene data show CDR1 as MGHRA and CDR2 as YSYEKL. The CDR3 here is CASSQASQEAKGARELFF. As DNA, the CDR3 is TGCGCCAGCAGCCAAGCCTCACAAGAAGCTAAGGGGGCCCGGGAGCTGTTTTTT.

A note on this clonotype: The junction departs from the called germline gene at one end, perhaps through a read error. The chain employs TRBV12-3 or TRBV12-4 and TRBJ2-1; 8 nucleotides align to TRBD1. The CDR3 length is 17 residues. The CDR3: CCARDPWTGRTYNEQFF. For the CDR3, the DNA is TGCTGCGCTAGAGATCCCTGGACAGGGAGAACCTACAATGAGCAGTTCTTC.

The V and J genes are TRBV5-1 and TRBJ1-1, with a weak D call TRBD1 (6 bases). Germline V gene data show CDR1 as SGHRS and CDR2 as YFSETQ. V dropped 0 bases and J dropped 2 bases, with 11 bases sitting between them. The CDR3 is made up of 15 amino acids. CDR3 nucleotide sequence: TGCGCCAGCAGCTTGGGGACAGCCGAAAACACTGAAGCTTTCTTT. Its protein product is CASSLGTAENTEAFF. Together with reference TRBV5-1 and TRBJ1-1, the CDR3 gives the full variable domain: KAGVTQTPRYLIKTRGQQVTLSCSPISGHRSVSWYQQTPGQGLQFLFEYFSETQRNKGNFPGRFSGRQFSNSRSEMNVSTLELGDSALYLCASSLGTAENTEAFFGQGTRLTVV.

This clonotype has more than one count but fewer than ten. The J gene is TRBJ2-4, the V gene TRBV18; tentatively, D is TRBD1 or TRBD2 (7 bases each). Deletions cut 4 bases from V and 1 base from J, with 17 bases between. CDR1 and CDR2 (germline): KGHSH, LQKENI. The CDR3 contains 17 residues. The DNA of the CDR3 is TGTGCCAGCTCACTGACAGGGAGGGATGACGCCAAAAACATTCAGTACTTC. Translation gives CASSLTGRDDAKNIQYF. The full variable domain, with the rest looked up from reference TRBV18 and TRBJ2-4, is NAGVMQNPRHLVRRRGQEARLRCSPMKGHSHVYWYRQLPEEGLKFMVYLQKENIIDESGMPKERFSAEFPKEGPSILRIQQVVRGDSAAYFCASSLTGRDDAKNIQYFGAGTRLSVL.